This TCR beta chain comes out of a study of blood T cells in healthy people across ages. Trimming cost V 6 bases and J 1 base, with 17 bases left between them. CDR3 length: 16 residues. Germline values: CDR1 MNHEY, CDR2 SVGAGI. For the second PCR, which ran for roughly 6 to 11 cycles, a sample-barcoded 5' primer and a J-beta primer mix were used. TCRdb re-called the 5' RACE reads with MiXCR, one entry per CDR3 protein. The table records about 830,000 distinct CDR3 sequences, approximately 67% of them present only once. The rearrangement links TRBV6-5 to TRBJ2-3; possible D gene TRBD2, 5 bases. The sequenced sample consisted of blood. The source is a man aged 25 to 45 in good health. CDR3: CASRSPSGIGTDTQYF. CDR3 in DNA: TGTGCCAGCAGGTCCCCTTCGGGGATTGGCACAGATACGCAGTATTTT.